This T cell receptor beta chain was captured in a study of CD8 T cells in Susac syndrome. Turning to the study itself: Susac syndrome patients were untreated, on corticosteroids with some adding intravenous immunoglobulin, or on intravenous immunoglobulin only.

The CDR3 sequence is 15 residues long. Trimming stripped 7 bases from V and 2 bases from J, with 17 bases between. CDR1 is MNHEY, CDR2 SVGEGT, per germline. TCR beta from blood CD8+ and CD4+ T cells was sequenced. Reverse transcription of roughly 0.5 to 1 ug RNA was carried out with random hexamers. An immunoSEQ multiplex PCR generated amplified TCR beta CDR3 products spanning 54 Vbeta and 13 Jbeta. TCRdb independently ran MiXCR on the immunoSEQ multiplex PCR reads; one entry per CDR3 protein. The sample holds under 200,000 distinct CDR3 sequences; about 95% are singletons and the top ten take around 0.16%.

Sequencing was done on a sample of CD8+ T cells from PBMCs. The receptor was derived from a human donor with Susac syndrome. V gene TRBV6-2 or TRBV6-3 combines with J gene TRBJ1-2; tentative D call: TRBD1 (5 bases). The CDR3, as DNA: TGTGCCAGCATCGGGGGGGACGTTGGAAACTATGGCTACACCTTC. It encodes CASIGGDVGNYGYTF.